A single sample gave rise to the 29 T cell receptor beta chains below, sequenced in a study of technical replicates of blood from a handful of donors. This table comes from immunoSEQ multiplex PCR, and its TCRdb copy is limited to in-frame clones, with some not included. This table holds over 50,000 clones, just over 90% found once. Material for sequencing was PBMCs. These receptors all come from a human donor in good health. Some clones in this sample may be carry-over from other donors' samples.

The rearrangement joins TRBV6-6 to TRBJ2-7; perhaps TRBD1 as D (6 bases). Trimming left V 0 bases short and J 6 bases short, with 9 bases between. From germline, CDR1 is MNHNY and CDR2 SVGAGI (reference sequence). The CDR3 sequence is 13 residues long. In DNA, the CDR3 is TGTGCCAGCAGTTACTCCCTCAGGGGCGAGCAGTACTTC. Translated: CASSYSLRGEQYF.

The chain has TRBV11-2 and TRBJ2-1; 8 bases are shared with TRBD2. The CDR3 totals 15 residues. The J segment lost 2 bases and the V segment lost 6 bases, leaving 6 bases of the junction unmatched. Germline V gene lookup returns CDR1 SGHAT and CDR2 FQNNGV. This CDR3 is CASRPAGVPYNEQFF. For the CDR3, the DNA is TGTGCCAGCAGACCAGCGGGAGTCCCCTACAATGAGCAGTTCTTC.

The chain links TRBV6-5 to TRBJ2-7; the D gene is possibly TRBD1 (6 bases). Trimming stripped 2 bases from V and 12 bases from J, with 17 bases between. The CDR3 totals 13 residues. Germline V gene data show CDR1 as MNHEY and CDR2 as SVGAGI. The CDR3 is CASSYERGSRRYF. The DNA for the CDR3 is TGTGCCAGCAGTTACGAGAGGGGGTCCCGGCGGTACTTC.

The CDR3, as DNA: TGTGCCAGCAGCTTAGGGACAGGCCAAGAGACCTTC. This sequence encodes CASSLGTGQETF. The chain recombines TRBV7-8 with TRBJ1-2; TRBD1 matches 7 bases. The germline V gene has CDR1 SGHVS and CDR2 FQNEAQ. J gave up 14 bases and V 1 base, and 7 bases lay outside the gene matches. This CDR3 has 12 amino acids. Full variable domain (missing parts from reference TRBV7-8 and TRBJ1-2): GAGVSQSPRYKVAKRGQDVALRCDPISGHVSLFWYQQALGQGPEFLTYFQNEAQLDKSGLPSDRFFAERPEGSVSTLKIQRTQQEDSAVYLCASSLGTGQETFGSGTRLTVV.

A note on this clone: Since a much larger clone is just one base distant, this may be a read error. V is TRBV5-1 and J is TRBJ1-1; 8 bases line up with TRBD1. Trimming removed 0 bases from V and 3 bases from J; junction bases left unmatched: 10. CDR1 is SGHRS, CDR2 YFSETQ, per germline. This CDR3 contains 17 residues. CDR3 sequence reads: CASSLAKTGGRHTEAFF. CDR3 DNA: TGCGCCAGCAGCTTGGCAAAAACAGGGGGGAGGCACACTGAAGCTTTCTTT.

V usage is TRBV4-3 and J usage is TRBJ2-7; 12 bases agree with TRBD2. J was trimmed by 4 bases and V by 0 bases; bases with no gene match: 1. This CDR3 has 15 amino acids. Germline V gene sequence: CDR1 LGHNA, CDR2 YSLEER. DNA for the CDR3: TGCGCCAGCAGCCAAGAGCTAGCGGGGGGGTACGAGCAGTACTTC. Residues: CASSQELAGGYEQYF.

The CDR3 DNA reads as TGTGCCAGCAGCTTGTTGGGGACAGGTAGCTACGAGCAGTACTTC. Its protein product is CASSLLGTGSYEQYF. The chain has TRBV5-6 and TRBJ2-7; TRBD1 matches 8 bases. The germline gives CDR1 SGHDT, CDR2 YYEEEE. The junction had 6 bases not matched to a gene; V was cut back by 1 base and J by 3 bases. This CDR3 is built from 15 residues.

The chain recombines TRBV7-9 with TRBJ1-2; no clear D gene. The CDR3 runs 16 residues. Trimming stripped 6 bases from V and 3 bases from J, with 20 bases between. Germline CDR1 is SEHNR and CDR2 is FQNEAQ (reference sequence). This CDR3 is CASSQSRGTQDYGYTF. Here the CDR3 DNA reads TGTGCCAGCAGTCAAAGCCGGGGAACTCAGGACTATGGCTACACCTTC.

The CDR3 nucleotides read TGTGCCAGCAGCCTGGGTCTGCGGGAGCAAGATACGCAGTATTTT. Amino acids: CASSLGLREQDTQYF. The chain is built from TRBV5-4 and TRBJ2-3; 7 bases agree with TRBD2. V shed 4 bases and J 5 bases; nucleotides not matched to a gene: 10. The germline V gene has CDR1 SGHNT and CDR2 YYREEE (reference sequence). The CDR3 extends over 15 amino acids.

The rearrangement uses TRBV7-9 and TRBJ2-1; the match to TRBD2 covers 11 bases. The CDR3 contains 14 residues. V dropped 3 bases and J dropped 6; count of bases not matched to a gene: 1. Germline-derived CDR1 and CDR2 are SEHNR and FQNEAQ (reference sequence). The CDR3 DNA is TGTGCCAGCAGCTTTAGCGGGGGGGCCAATGAGCAGTTCTTC. Translation gives CASSFSGGANEQFF.

In regard to this clone: Other DNA variants within this sample encode the same CDR3. The gene calls are TRBV9 and TRBJ1-6; D unclear. The CDR3 consists of 16 residues. The V gene lost 3 bases and the J gene lost 0 bases, with 10 bases spanning the gap. Germline V lookup: CDR1 SGDLS, CDR2 YYNGEE. This CDR3 reads CASSGGLSSYNSPLHF. CDR3 nucleotides: TGTGCCAGCAGCGGAGGACTGAGCTCCTATAATTCACCCCTCCACTTT.

The chain couples TRBV13 to TRBJ1-3, with D maybe TRBD1 (6 bases). Trimming left V 2 bases short and J 4 bases short, with 18 bases between. The CDR3 is 17 amino acids. The germline V gene has CDR1 PRHDT and CDR2 FYEKMQ (reference sequence). The CDR3 here is CASSLPPQGRTGNTIYF. CDR3 DNA sequence: TGTGCCAGCAGCTTACCCCCACAGGGTAGGACCGGAAACACCATATATTTT.

The chain is built from TRBV5-1 and TRBJ1-1; no definite D call. Trimming left V 0 bases short and J 0 bases short, with 9 bases between. This CDR3 region has 15 residues. CDR1 is SGHRS, CDR2 YFSETQ, per germline. CDR3 nucleotide sequence: TGCGCCAGCAGCTTGGGGCGGAGCATGAACACTGAAGCTTTCTTT. Translation: CASSLGRSMNTEAFF.

The chain is built from TRBV7-2 and TRBJ2-7; tentatively, D is TRBD1 (5 bases). V was pared by 5 bases and J by 3 bases, with 11 bases between. The CDR3 covers 13 residues. In germline, CDR1 is SGHTA, CDR2 FQGNSA. Here the CDR3 DNA reads TGTGCCAGCAGCCCGGACACGGTCTACGAGCAGTACTTC. Its translation: CASSPDTVYEQYF.

This chain connects TRBV5-6 to TRBJ2-1; D unclear. Per the germline V gene, CDR1 is SGHDT and CDR2 is YYEEEE. Trimming took off 5 bases at V and 9 bases at J, with 12 bases between the two ends. The CDR3 totals 12 residues. CDR3 sequence: CASRAFSGEQFF. In nucleotides, the CDR3 is TGTGCCAGCAGAGCGTTTTCGGGTGAGCAGTTCTTC.

The chain couples TRBV5-1 to TRBJ2-5, with 8 bases identical to TRBD1. Germline V CDR1 and CDR2: SGHRS, YFSETQ. V lost 4 bases and J lost 4; bases outside the gene matches: 6. The CDR3 has 14 residues. The CDR3 reads CASSQGQGGETQYF. CDR3 DNA: TGCGCCAGCAGCCAAGGACAGGGAGGAGAGACCCAGTACTTC.

The gene calls are TRBV5-6 and TRBJ1-2; 7 nucleotides align to TRBD1. This CDR3 contains 17 residues. In germline, CDR1 is SGHDT, CDR2 YYEEEE. V lost 0 bases, J lost 1 base, and 9 bases stayed unmatched. CDR3 sequence (DNA): TGTGCCAGCAGCTTGGACAGGGGACTCGCCGTTAACTATGGCTACACCTTC. It codes for CASSLDRGLAVNYGYTF.

The chain links TRBV19 to TRBJ2-6; 8 positions match TRBD2. This CDR3 comprises 14 residues. V was pared by 10 bases and J by 4 bases, with 6 bases of the junction left unmatched. Germline V gene sequence: CDR1 LNHDA, CDR2 SQIVND (reference sequence). The CDR3 nucleotides are TGTGCCACCGGGGGGGCGGTGGGGGCCAACGTCCTGACTTTC. Protein sequence: CATGGAVGANVLTF.

The chain uses TRBV7-9 and TRBJ1-2; 8 nucleotides match TRBD1. This CDR3 region has 16 residues. V shed 5 bases, J shed 2 bases, and the junction held 10 bases outside the gene matches. The germline CDR1 and CDR2 sequences are SEHNR and FQNEAQ (reference sequence). Here the CDR3 reads CASSRGGAGGNYGYTF. The CDR3 nucleotides are TGTGCCAGCAGCCGAGGTGGGGCAGGGGGCAACTATGGCTACACCTTC.

This chain links TRBV19 with TRBJ1-2; tentative D call: TRBD1 (5 bases). The germline V and J ends were trimmed by 3 bases and 6 bases, with 11 bases remaining between them. Germline loops: CDR1 LNHDA, CDR2 SQIVND (reference sequence). The CDR3 consists of 13 residues. Here the CDR3 DNA reads TGTGCCAGTAGTATTCAGGGTTTGGATGGCTACACCTTC. Protein sequence: CASSIQGLDGYTF.

The chain has TRBV7-2 and TRBJ1-5; possible D gene TRBD1, 5 bases. With 1 base removed from V and 2 bases from J, the gap between germline ends came to 9 bases. There are 15 residues in the CDR3. Germline CDR1 reads SGHTA; CDR2 reads FQGNSA. CDR3 in DNA: TGTGCCAGCAGCTTAGGACCGACAGGCAATCAGCCCCAGCATTTT. Translating it yields CASSLGPTGNQPQHF. Full variable domain (rest looked up from reference TRBV7-2 and TRBJ1-5): GAGVSQSPSNKVTEKGKDVELRCDPISGHTALYWYRQSLGQGLEFLIYFQGNSAPDKSGLPSDRFSAERTGGSVSTLTIQRTQQEDSAVYLCASSLGPTGNQPQHFGDGTRLSIL.

The chain carries TRBV11-2 and TRBJ2-7; 10 nucleotides agree with TRBD1. This CDR3 has 14 residues. The V segment lost 3 bases and the J segment 6 bases; nucleotides outside the gene matches: 5. Germline V gene data show CDR1 as SGHAT and CDR2 as FQNNGV. The CDR3 region is CASSFGTGVSEQYF. The CDR3 region has the DNA TGTGCCAGCAGCTTTGGGACAGGGGTTTCCGAGCAGTACTTC. The full variable domain, rest sourced from reference TRBV11-2 and TRBJ2-7, is EAGVAQSPRYKIIEKRQSVAFWCNPISGHATLYWYQQILGQGPKLLIQFQNNGVVDDSQLPKDRFSAERLKGVDSTLKIQPAKLEDSAVYLCASSFGTGVSEQYFGPGTRLTVT.

CDR3 in DNA: TGTGCCAGCAGCTTCGGAGCTCCGACCTCGCGGGGCTACACCTTC. It codes for CASSFGAPTSRGYTF. The chain employs TRBV5-6 and TRBJ1-2, with no clear D. The CDR3 loop spans 15 amino acids. With 2 bases removed from V and 8 bases from J, the gap between germline ends came to 19 bases. Per germline, CDR1 SGHDT and CDR2 YYEEEE.

The chain carries TRBV7-2 and TRBJ2-3; 7 nucleotides align to TRBD2. V lost 0 bases, J lost 3 bases, and 3 bases stayed unmatched. CDR1 and CDR2 from the germline V gene are SGHTA and FQGNSA. This CDR3 comprises 15 residues. The CDR3 is CASSLAAGETDTQYF. The CDR3 bases are TGTGCCAGCAGCTTAGCTGCGGGGGAAACAGATACGCAGTATTTT. Full variable domain (remainder filled in from reference TRBV7-2 and TRBJ2-3): GAGVSQSPSNKVTEKGKDVELRCDPISGHTALYWYRQSLGQGLEFLIYFQGNSAPDKSGLPSDRFSAERTGGSVSTLTIQRTQQEDSAVYLCASSLAAGETDTQYFGPGTRLTVL.

The chain links TRBV11-2 to TRBJ2-3; 14 nucleotides align to TRBD2. Trimming took 5 bases from V and 1 from J; bases not matched to a gene: 2. This CDR3 has 16 amino acids. The V gene's germline CDR1 is SGHAT and CDR2 FQNNGV. The CDR3 is CASSRLAGGGTDTQYF. The CDR3 DNA follows: TGTGCCAGCAGCAGACTAGCGGGAGGGGGCACAGATACGCAGTATTTT.

The V gene is TRBV4-2, the J gene TRBJ1-1, with a possible D match to TRBD1 (6 bases). V dropped 2 bases and J dropped 6 bases, with 16 bases sitting between them. The CDR3 runs to 15 residues. From germline, CDR1 is LGHNA and CDR2 YNFKEQ. The CDR3 bases are TGTGCCAGCAGCCAAACCACAGGGATTAGATCTGAAGCTTTCTTT. It is translated as CASSQTTGIRSEAFF.

CDR3 nucleotide sequence: TGCGCCAGCAGCCAAGTACCGGGGGGGGTCACTGAAGCTTTCTTT. Translation gives CASSQVPGGVTEAFF. This chain joins TRBV4-3 and TRBJ1-1; a weak D match, TRBD1 (5 bases). The CDR3 is made up of 15 amino acids. CDR1 is LGHNA and CDR2 is YSLEER in the germline V gene. Trimming removed 1 base at V and 4 bases at J, with 13 bases between.

V is TRBV11-2 and J is TRBJ2-3; the match to TRBD2 covers 8 bases. Per the germline V gene, CDR1 is SGHAT and CDR2 is FQNNGV. CDR3 size: 18 residues. Trimming removed 4 bases from V and 5 bases from J; junction bases left unmatched: 17. Here the CDR3 reads CASSSRDLGGARGDTQYF. CDR3 nucleotide sequence: TGTGCCAGCAGCTCCAGAGACCTCGGGGGGGCCAGGGGAGATACGCAGTATTTT.

The chain recombines TRBV4-2 with TRBJ2-7; D may be TRBD2 (6 bases). The V gene lost 0 bases and the J gene lost 5 bases, with 17 bases spanning the gap. Germline lookup yields CDR1 LGHNA and CDR2 YNFKEQ. This CDR3 has 16 amino acids. CDR3 DNA sequence: TGTGCCAGCAGCCAAGATCAGGAGGGTTATCGCGACGAGCAGTACTTC. Translation gives CASSQDQEGYRDEQYF.